Presented here are 10 T cell receptor beta chains from one specimen sequenced in a study of cytomegalovirus exposure and HLA in healthy donors. Libraries were prepared by immunoSEQ multiplex PCR; TCRdb keeps only in-frame clonotypes and omits some of them. The data show under 110,000 clones, with about 87% seen just once and about 1.8% held by the top ten. The sequenced material came from PBMCs. The receptors were sampled from a woman younger than 35 in good health and CMV-seropositive.

The chain has TRBV4-3 and TRBJ1-5; D gene uncertain. The CDR3 is 15 residues long. V shed 0 bases and J shed 2 bases, with 8 bases lying between them. The germline CDR1 and CDR2 sequences are LGHNA and YSLEER. The CDR3 DNA sequence: TGCGCCAGCAGCCAAGATAGGCAGGGCAATCAGCCCCAGCATTTT. Encoded protein: CASSQDRQGNQPQHF.

The V and J genes are TRBV9 and TRBJ1-3, with TRBD1 as a possible D gene (5 bases). Trimming left V 0 bases short and J 1 base short, with 5 bases between. The length of the CDR3 is 14 residues. The germline V gene has CDR1 SGDLS and CDR2 YYNGEE. This chain's CDR3 is CASSVDRSGNTIYF. Written as DNA, the CDR3 is TGTGCCAGCAGCGTAGACAGGTCTGGAAACACCATATATTTT.

The rearrangement joins TRBV27 to TRBJ2-3; 7 nucleotides line up with TRBD1. V trimming: 5 bases; J trimming: 8 bases; junction bases outside the gene matches: 16. Germline CDR1 reads MNHEY; CDR2 reads SMNVEV (reference sequence). The CDR3 runs to 16 residues. CDR3 protein: CASSPDRVSHPGTQYF. The CDR3 bases are TGTGCCAGCAGTCCTGACAGGGTCTCTCACCCAGGTACGCAGTATTTT.

The chain has TRBV6-6 and TRBJ2-4; 9 bases agree with TRBD1. V shed 5 bases, J shed 4 bases, and the junction held 6 bases outside the gene matches. From germline, CDR1 is MNHNY and CDR2 SVGAGI (reference sequence). The length of the CDR3 is 15 residues. CDR3 region: CASSDAGTGKNIQYF. As DNA, the CDR3 is TGTGCCAGCAGTGATGCCGGGACAGGGAAAAACATTCAGTACTTC.

The rearrangement joins TRBV7-9 to TRBJ1-5, with 7 bases identical to TRBD1. The V and J ends lost 5 bases and 4 bases, in that order; junction bases with no gene match: 8. This CDR3 has 15 amino acids. Germline V gene data show CDR1 as SEHNR and CDR2 as FQNEAQ (reference sequence). The CDR3 loop is CASSPPGTANQPQHF. The CDR3, as DNA: TGTGCCAGCAGCCCTCCCGGGACAGCAAATCAGCCCCAGCATTTT.

The V gene is TRBV27, the J gene TRBJ2-2; D is ambiguous. Trimming removed 6 bases from V and 1 base from J, with 6 bases in between. This CDR3 contains 13 residues. Germline CDR1 MNHEY, CDR2 SMNVEV (reference sequence). The CDR3 DNA reads as TGTGCCAGCAGCCCACTGAACACCGGGGAGCTGTTTTTT. Its translation is CASSPLNTGELFF.

This chain uses TRBV7-6 with TRBJ1-1; 7 positions match TRBD1. J lost 1 base, V lost 5 bases, and 10 bases had no gene match. Germline V lookup: CDR1 SGHVS, CDR2 FNYEAQ. This CDR3 is built from 16 residues. In DNA form, the CDR3 reads TGTGCCAGCAGCCGAAAACCCGGACAGGCGAACACTGAAGCTTTCTTT. Its protein is CASSRKPGQANTEAFF.

The rearrangement joins TRBV9 to TRBJ2-1; tentatively, D is TRBD2 (7 bases). V gave up 7 bases and J gave up 2 bases, with 19 bases separating them. Germline CDR1 reads SGDLS; CDR2 reads YYNGEE. There are 16 residues in the CDR3. CDR3 region: CASSRGGTGTYNEQFF. CDR3 DNA sequence: TGTGCCAGCTCAAGGGGGGGTACAGGTACCTACAATGAGCAGTTCTTC.

This clone was counted only a few times. The J gene is TRBJ1-6, the V gene TRBV27; D not resolved. The CDR3 totals 14 residues. Germline V gives CDR1 MNHEY, CDR2 SMNVEV (reference sequence). Trimming removed 5 bases at V and 5 bases at J, with 10 bases between. CDR3 residues: CASSPWADNSPLHF. The CDR3 region has the DNA TGTGCCAGCAGTCCTTGGGCCGATAATTCACCCCTCCACTTT.

The rearrangement joins TRBV5-6 to TRBJ1-5; 9 bases align to TRBD1. In germline, CDR1 is SGHDT, CDR2 YYEEEE. Trimming at V came to 4 bases and at J to 6 bases, leaving 14 bases not matched to a gene. The CDR3 has 17 amino acids. This CDR3 reads CASSATKGTGISQPQHF. The CDR3 nucleotides read TGTGCCAGCAGCGCAACAAAAGGGACAGGGATTAGTCAGCCCCAGCATTTT.